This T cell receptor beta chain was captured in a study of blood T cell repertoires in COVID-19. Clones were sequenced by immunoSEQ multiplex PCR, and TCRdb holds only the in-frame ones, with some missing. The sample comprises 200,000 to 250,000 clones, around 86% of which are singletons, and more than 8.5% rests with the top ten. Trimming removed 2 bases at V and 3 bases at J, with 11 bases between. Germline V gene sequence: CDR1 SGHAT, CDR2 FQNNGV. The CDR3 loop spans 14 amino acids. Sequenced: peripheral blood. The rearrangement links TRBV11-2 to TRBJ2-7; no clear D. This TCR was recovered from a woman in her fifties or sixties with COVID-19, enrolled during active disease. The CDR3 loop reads CASSLRWQRYEQYF. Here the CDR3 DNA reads TGTGCCAGCAGCTTACGGTGGCAGCGCTACGAGCAGTACTTC.